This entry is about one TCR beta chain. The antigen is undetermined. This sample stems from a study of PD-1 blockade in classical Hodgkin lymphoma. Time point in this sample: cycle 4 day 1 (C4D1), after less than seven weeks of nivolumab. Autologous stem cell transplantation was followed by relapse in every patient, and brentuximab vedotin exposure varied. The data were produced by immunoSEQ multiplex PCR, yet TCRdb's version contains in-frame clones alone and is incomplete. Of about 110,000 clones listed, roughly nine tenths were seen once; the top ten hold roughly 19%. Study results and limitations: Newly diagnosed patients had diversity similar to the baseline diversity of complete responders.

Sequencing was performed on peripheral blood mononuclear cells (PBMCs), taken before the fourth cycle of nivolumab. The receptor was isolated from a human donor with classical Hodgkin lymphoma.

CDR3 in amino acids: CAGAAGGGETQYF. The CDR3 coding sequence is TGCGCTGGCGCAGCGGGAGGGGGAGAGACCCAGTACTTC. The chain has TRBV5-1 and TRBJ2-5, with TRBD2 matching over 10 bases. Germline CDR1 SGHRS, CDR2 YFSETQ. This CDR3 comprises 13 residues. The whole variable domain, filled in from reference TRBV5-1 and TRBJ2-5, reads KAGVTQTPRYLIKTRGQQVTLSCSPISGHRSVSWYQQTPGQGLQFLFEYFSETQRNKGNFPGRFSGRQFSNSRSEMNVSTLELGDSALYLCAGAAGGGETQYFGPGTRLLVL.